These 18 T cell receptor beta chains came from one sample sequenced in a study of naive and memory T cell subsets. Their specific antigens are unknown. Both TRBC1 and TRBC2 were covered by a beta constant-region primer of two equimolar oligonucleotides. The ligated cDNA underwent four PCR rounds using SP2 and nested alpha and beta constant-region primers. TCRdb re-analysed the UMI-ligation and nested PCR reads in MiXCR, keeping a single row per CDR3 protein. The sample gives over 110,000 distinct CDR3 sequences, around 21% of which show up once; 0.6% to 0.8% is in the top ten. Study-level results: Especially in CD8 cells, naive repertoires contained a few larger clonotypes, possibly CD45RA-re-expressing memory cells.

Sequences were obtained from naive CD8+ T cells from blood. These receptors were taken from a human donor in good health.

The sample holds a few counts of this clonotype. V gene TRBV28 combines with J gene TRBJ2-5; D remains ambiguous. Trimming pared 6 bases from V and 5 bases from J, leaving 10 bases between. The CDR3 is 12 amino acids. Germline V lookup: CDR1 MDHEN, CDR2 SYDVKM. CDR3 in DNA: TGTGCCAGCAGCCGCTTAACGGAGACCCAGTACTTC. Translated: CASSRLTETQYF.

This clonotype showed up just a few times. This sequence joins TRBV28 and TRBJ1-5, with D possibly matching TRBD1 (6 bases). In germline, CDR1 is MDHEN, CDR2 SYDVKM. The CDR3 has 16 amino acids. V lost 7 bases, J lost 6 bases, and 22 bases lay in between. CDR3 in amino acids: CASTPLSGEFRQPQHF. CDR3 nucleotide sequence: TGTGCCAGCACCCCCCTATCAGGGGAATTCCGTCAGCCCCAGCATTTT.

The chain has TRBV7-8 and TRBJ1-1; the match to TRBD1 covers 7 bases. The CDR3 has 14 amino acids. V was pared by 7 bases and J by 0 bases, with 5 bases of the junction left unmatched. Germline V gene data show CDR1 as SGHVS and CDR2 as FQNEAQ. The CDR3 is CASIEQGMNTEAFF. For the CDR3, the DNA is TGTGCCAGCATAGAACAGGGGATGAACACTGAAGCTTTCTTT.

At least ten counts were recorded for this clonotype. The chain combines TRBV9 with TRBJ2-7, with TRBD1 as a possible D gene (5 bases). The CDR3 loop spans 14 amino acids. Looked up from germline, CDR1 is SGDLS and CDR2 is YYNGEE. V was pared by 0 bases and J by 2 bases, with 9 bases between. The DNA of the CDR3 is TGTGCCAGCAGCGTAGACGACAGAGCCTACGAGCAGTACTTC. It encodes CASSVDDRAYEQYF.

This clonotype was seen a handful of times. The chain links TRBV7-2 to TRBJ2-1; 12 nucleotides align to TRBD2. The CDR3 contains 14 residues. V lost 5 bases to trimming and J lost 9 bases; unmatched junction nucleotides: 5. Germline loops: CDR1 SGHTA, CDR2 FQGNSA. The CDR3 DNA is TGTGCCAGCAGCCCACTAGCGGGAGGTATTGAGCAGTTCTTC. Translated, it gives CASSPLAGGIEQFF.

This clonotype has a handful of counts. This rearrangement joins TRBV15 to TRBJ2-5; D is undetermined. Germline CDR1 LNHNV, CDR2 YYDKDF (reference sequence). The V gene lost 2 bases and the J gene lost 1 base, with 11 bases spanning the gap. The CDR3 runs 15 residues. CDR3 DNA sequence: TGTGCCACCAGCAGACCTCCTTTAGCCCAAGAGACCCAGTACTTC. It specifies CATSRPPLAQETQYF.

This clonotype was counted at least ten times. The gene calls are TRBV12-3 or TRBV12-4 and TRBJ2-1; 8 bases match TRBD1. V was clipped by 0 bases and J by 8 bases; unmatched bases: 3. CDR3 size: 14 residues. The CDR3 nucleotides are TGTGCCAGCAGTTTAGCGGACAGGGAGGATGAGCAGTTCTTC. As protein: CASSLADREDEQFF.

This chain joins TRBV6-5 and TRBJ1-1, with TRBD1 as a possible D gene (6 bases). Germline V lookup: CDR1 MNHEY, CDR2 SVGAGI. There are 16 residues in the CDR3. V was pared by 8 bases and J by 5 bases, with 24 bases between. CDR3 loop: CASANRDISRRTEAFF. The CDR3 nucleotides read TGTGCCAGCGCGAACCGGGACATCTCCCGAAGAACTGAAGCTTTCTTT.

This chain links TRBV3-1 with TRBJ2-3; TRBD2 agrees at 9 bases. The CDR3 is made up of 16 amino acids. Germline V lookup: CDR1 LGHDT, CDR2 YNNKEL (reference sequence). With V trimmed by 0 bases and J by 3 bases, 4 bases remained unmatched. CDR3 nucleotides: TGTGCCAGCAGCCAAGAATGGCGGGAGGGGACAGATACGCAGTATTTT. Amino acids: CASSQEWREGTDTQYF.

This clonotype was observed a few times. CDR3 in DNA: TGTGCCAGCAGCGTAAGGGGACTAGCGGGAGACAATGAGCAGTTCTTC. Translation gives CASSVRGLAGDNEQFF. The rearrangement joins TRBV9 to TRBJ2-1, with 14 nucleotides matching TRBD2. This CDR3 has 16 amino acids. Germline V lookup: CDR1 SGDLS, CDR2 YYNGEE. The V gene end was trimmed by 1 base and the J gene end by 5 bases; junction bases not matched to a gene: 2.

The sample holds a few counts of this clonotype. The rearrangement uses TRBV29-1 and TRBJ1-1, with 8 bases lining up with TRBD1. Germline V CDR1 and CDR2: SQVTM, ANQGSEA. The J segment lost 2 bases and the V segment lost 6 bases, leaving 8 bases of the junction unmatched. This CDR3 is 14 amino acids long. The CDR3 protein is CSVDRTGRNTEAFF. The CDR3 nucleotides read TGCAGCGTAGATAGGACAGGGAGAAACACTGAAGCTTTCTTT.

The chain has TRBV4-3 and TRBJ1-1, with D tentatively TRBD1 (6 bases). This CDR3 spans 15 amino acids. Germline CDR1 is LGHNA and CDR2 is YSLEER. Trimming shortened V by 2 bases and J by 4 bases, and 14 bases separated the two germline ends. DNA of the CDR3: TGCGCCAGCAGCCAATCCCCTGGACAGCCCACTGAAGCTTTCTTT. Translated, it gives CASSQSPGQPTEAFF.

The sample holds a few counts of this clonotype. This chain uses TRBV9 with TRBJ1-2; 10 bases line up with TRBD1. V gave up 7 bases and J gave up 2 bases; unmatched junction bases: 5. The CDR3 contains 14 residues. Germline CDR1 reads SGDLS; CDR2 reads YYNGEE. The CDR3 reads CASEGTGENYGYTF. The CDR3 DNA sequence: TGTGCCAGCGAGGGGACAGGGGAAAACTATGGCTACACCTTC.

The genes are TRBV3-1 and TRBJ1-5, with TRBD1 matching over 7 bases. The trim removed 0 bases at V and 5 bases at J, leaving 4 bases unmatched. CDR3 size: 15 residues. CDR1 is LGHDT and CDR2 is YNNKEL in the germline V gene (reference sequence). CDR3 sequence reads: CASSQDGRGDQPQHF. The CDR3 region has the DNA TGTGCCAGCAGCCAAGATGGCAGGGGGGATCAGCCCCAGCATTTT.

This chain connects TRBV7-9 to TRBJ2-3, with 7 bases that match TRBD2. Germline lookup yields CDR1 SEHNR and CDR2 FQNEAQ (reference sequence). The CDR3 spans 15 residues. With 5 bases clipped from V and 6 bases from J, the junction kept 11 bases outside the gene matches. The CDR3 DNA is TGTGCCAGCAGCCAGCGGGACCTTGTGGAGGATACGCAGTATTTT. Its translation: CASSQRDLVEDTQYF.

This clonotype has a count of ten or more. V is TRBV28 and J is TRBJ2-7; 9 nucleotides align to TRBD1. V dropped 6 bases and J dropped 0; count of bases not matched to a gene: 0. CDR1 is MDHEN and CDR2 is SYDVKM in the germline V gene. This CDR3 is 13 amino acids long. The CDR3 DNA reads TGTGCCAGCAGGACAGGGGGCTCCTACGAGCAGTACTTC. Translation gives CASRTGGSYEQYF.

The V gene is TRBV13, the J gene TRBJ2-7; 10 bases agree with TRBD1. Germline V gene data show CDR1 as PRHDT and CDR2 as FYEKMQ (reference sequence). J gave up 2 bases and V 4 bases, and 2 bases lay outside the gene matches. The CDR3 contains 14 residues. CDR3 DNA: TGTGCCAGCAGCTACGACAGGGGGCCCTACGAGCAGTACTTC. It encodes CASSYDRGPYEQYF.

The DNA of the CDR3 is TGTGGGGTGCGGGAGTCATCCTACGAGCAGTACTTC. This encodes CGVRESSYEQYF. This chain joins TRBV28 and TRBJ2-7, with 7 bases that match TRBD2. Germline V gene data show CDR1 as MDHEN and CDR2 as SYDVKM. The CDR3 has 12 amino acids. Full variable domain (rest looked up from reference TRBV28 and TRBJ2-7): DVKVTQSSRYLVKRTGEKVFLECVQDMDHENMFWYRQDPGLGLRLIYFSYDVKMKEKGDIPEGYSVSREKKERFSLILESASTNQTSMYLCGVRESSYEQYFGPGTRLTVT.